The clone carrying this T cell receptor (beta chain) came up many times. The V gene lost 5 bases and the J gene lost 0 bases, with 16 bases spanning the gap. The CDR3 covers 17 residues. In germline, CDR1 is SEHNR, CDR2 FQNEAQ (reference sequence). TCRdb analysed the PCR reads with MiXCR anew, one entry per CDR3 protein. This sample carries about 510,000 distinct CDR3 sequences, roughly 24% of them seen once, and the ten largest clones take approximately 0.76%. This sample is drawn from a study of molecular identifiers for immune sequencing clone quantification. Libraries for naive CD8 T cells, which were made from roughly 21,000 to 960,000 sorted cells, drew on 10%, 30% or 50% of the RNA.

The sequence derives from a human donor in good health. Some libraries in this study had Jurkat cell RNA spiked in. Sequences were obtained from naive CD8+ T cells from blood, with Jurkat cell RNA spiked in. The subset was: FACS-sorted CD8+CD4-CCR7+CD45RA+ naive T cells. The V gene is TRBV7-9, the J gene TRBJ2-2; the D call may be TRBD1 or TRBD2 (5 bases each). The chain's CDR3 is CASSRTPGDANTGELFF. The CDR3 DNA follows: TGTGCCAGCAGCCGAACACCTGGGGACGCGAACACCGGGGAGCTGTTTTTT.